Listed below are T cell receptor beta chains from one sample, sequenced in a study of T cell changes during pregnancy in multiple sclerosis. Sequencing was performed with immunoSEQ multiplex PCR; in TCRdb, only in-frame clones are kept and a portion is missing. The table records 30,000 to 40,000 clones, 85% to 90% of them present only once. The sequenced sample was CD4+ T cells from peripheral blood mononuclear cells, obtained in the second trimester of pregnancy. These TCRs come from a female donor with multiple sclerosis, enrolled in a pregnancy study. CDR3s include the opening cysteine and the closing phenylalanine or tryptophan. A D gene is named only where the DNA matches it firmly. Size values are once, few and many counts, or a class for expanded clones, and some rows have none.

CASSLRTSQNEQYF	TGTGCCAGCAGTTTACGGACTAGCCAGAACGAGCAGTACTTC	TRBV27	.	TRBD2	TRBJ2-7	14
CASGDRGGYTF	TGTGCCAGCGGGGACAGGGGTGGCTACACCTTC	TRBV2	few	TRBD1	TRBJ1-2	11
CASSLAAGQGFRETQYF	TGTGCCAGCAGCTTAGCTGCTGGACAGGGGTTTCGAGAGACCCAGTACTTC	TRBV7-8	.	TRBD1	TRBJ2-5	17
CASSPLFREFNEKLFF	TGTGCCAGCTCACCACTCTTCAGGGAATTTAATGAAAAACTGTTTTTT	TRBV18	.	.	TRBJ1-4	16
CASSVETGTNQPQHF	TGTGCCAGCAGTGTAGAGACAGGGACTAATCAGCCCCAGCATTTT	TRBV2	.	TRBD1	TRBJ1-5	15
CASRLTSSEQYF	TGTGCCAGCAGGCTAACTAGTTCCGAGCAGTACTTC	TRBV2	.	.	TRBJ2-7	12
CASSSPAGEQYF	TGTGCCAGCAGCTCCCCGGCGGGGGAGCAGTACTTC	TRBV7-2	.	.	TRBJ2-7	12
CASSLGGYRGSYEQYF	TGTGCCAGCAGCTTGGGCGGGTACAGGGGGTCCTACGAGCAGTACTTC	TRBV5-6	.	TRBD1	TRBJ2-7	16
CASSETGGLAGARPFF	TGTGCCAGCAGCGAAACCGGTGGACTAGCGGGAGCCCGCCCGTTCTTC	TRBV28	.	TRBD2	TRBJ2-1	16
CASSLGLGRDHEQFF	TGTGCCAGCAGCTTAGGACTAGGGAGGGACCATGAGCAGTTCTTC	TRBV11-3	once	TRBD2	TRBJ2-1	15
CASWRFAYNEQFF	TGTGCCAGCTGGAGGTTCGCCTACAATGAGCAGTTCTTC	TRBV2	.	.	TRBJ2-1	13
CASSTQGSNQPQHF	TGTGCCAGTAGTACCCAGGGAAGCAATCAGCCCCAGCATTTT	TRBV19	.	.	TRBJ1-5	14
CASSPPFGTGSSGNTIYF	TGTGCCAGCTCACCACCATTCGGGACAGGTAGCTCTGGAAACACCATATATTTT	TRBV18	few	TRBD1	TRBJ1-3	18
CASSGTTGDTGELFF	TGTGCCAGCAGTGGGACAACAGGAGACACCGGGGAGCTGTTTTTT	TRBV25-1	.	.	TRBJ2-2	15
CASRGTSTDTQYF	TGTGCCAGCAGGGGGACTAGCACAGATACGCAGTATTTT	TRBV7-3	.	.	TRBJ2-3	13
CASTQGTASSYNEQFF	TGCGCCAGCACCCAAGGGACAGCCAGCTCCTACAATGAGCAGTTCTTC	TRBV5-1	once	TRBD1	TRBJ2-1	16
CASRLVTGANYGYTF	TGTGCAAGTCGCTTAGTAACAGGGGCTAACTATGGCTACACCTTC	TRBV12-2	once	.	TRBJ1-2	15
CATSRDPAGGNEQYF	TGTGCCACCAGCAGAGATCCTGCGGGAGGCAACGAGCAGTACTTC	TRBV15	.	TRBD2	TRBJ2-7	15
CASSLEGAGVVQFF	TGTGCCAGCAGCTTAGAAGGAGCGGGAGTTGTGCAGTTCTTC	TRBV11-2	.	TRBD2	TRBJ2-1	14
CASSGRTGGREKLFF	TGTGCCAGCAGCGGAAGGACAGGGGGCCGTGAAAAACTGTTTTTT	TRBV7-9	.	TRBD1	TRBJ1-4	15
CASRGGIYTEAFF	TGTGCCAGCCGGGGGGGGATCTACACTGAAGCTTTCTTT	TRBV2	.	.	TRBJ1-1	13
CASTRRPGVSYEQYF	TGTGCCAGCACCAGACGGCCGGGGGTCTCCTACGAGCAGTACTTC	TRBV6-5	.	.	TRBJ2-7	15
CASSLATDRANTGELFF	TGCGCCAGCAGCCTCGCTACGGACAGGGCGAACACCGGGGAGCTGTTTTTT	TRBV4-1	.	TRBD1	TRBJ2-2	17
CASGAETQYF	TGTGCCAGCGGTGCGGAGACCCAGTACTTC	TRBV28	.	.	TRBJ2-5	10
CASSWDNTYEQYF	TGCGCCAGCAGCTGGGACAACACCTACGAGCAGTACTTC	TRBV5-1	.	.	TRBJ2-7	13
CAWRPQRSSYNEQFF	TGTGCCTGGAGACCCCAGCGGAGCTCCTACAATGAGCAGTTCTTC	TRBV30	.	.	TRBJ2-1	15
CASSYGTSADEQYF	TGTGCCAGCAGTTACGGCACCTCGGCGGACGAGCAGTACTTC	TRBV6-6	.	.	TRBJ2-7	14
CASSEVQGANGNTIYF	TGTGCCAGCAGTGAAGTACAGGGGGCTAATGGAAACACCATATATTTT	TRBV2	.	TRBD1	TRBJ1-3	16
CASSIAGTGGYEQYF	TGTGCCAGTAGTATAGCCGGGACAGGGGGCTACGAGCAGTACTTC	TRBV19	.	TRBD1	TRBJ2-7	15
CASSDGTAPVKGGYTF	TGTGCCAGCAGTGACGGGACAGCCCCCGTTAAGGGTGGCTACACCTTC	TRBV2	.	TRBD1	TRBJ1-2	16
CASRGQTSGANVLTF	TGTGCCAGCCGAGGACAGACCTCTGGGGCCAACGTCCTGACTTTC	TRBV2	.	.	TRBJ2-6	15
CASRDQTGGSGNTIYF	TGTGCCAGCAGGGATCAGACAGGGGGCTCTGGAAACACCATATATTTT	TRBV7-9	.	TRBD1	TRBJ1-3	16
CAIRGTGRGYTF	TGTGCCATCCGTGGGACAGGTCGGGGCTACACCTTC	TRBV10-3	.	TRBD1	TRBJ1-2	12
CSVLPGQGAQEKLFF	TGCAGCGTTCTTCCGGGACAGGGGGCGCAGGAAAAACTGTTTTTT	TRBV29-1	.	TRBD1	TRBJ1-4	15
CSVAPGLAYEQYF	TGCAGCGTTGCCCCCGGACTAGCCTACGAGCAGTACTTC	TRBV29-1	.	TRBD2	TRBJ2-7	13
CASSLAPQGAYEQYF	TGTGCCAGCAGCTTAGCACCGCAGGGGGCCTACGAGCAGTACTTC	TRBV7-2	.	TRBD1	TRBJ2-7	15
CASRRTTANEKLFF	TGTGCCAGTAGACGGACGACAGCTAATGAAAAACTGTTTTTT	TRBV19	.	.	TRBJ1-4	14
CASSSRDRVLGEQYF	TGTGCCAGCAGTTCCCGGGACAGGGTTCTTGGCGAGCAGTACTTC	TRBV28	.	TRBD1	TRBJ2-7	15
CASTGGGLNTEAFF	TGTGCCAGCACCGGCGGGGGGTTAAACACTGAAGCTTTCTTT	TRBV5-6	.	.	TRBJ1-1	14
CASSNPGQGARNEQFF	TGTGCCAGTAGTAATCCGGGACAGGGGGCAAGAAATGAGCAGTTCTTC	TRBV19	.	TRBD1	TRBJ2-1	16
CASSLSSGISYNEQFF	TGTGCCAGCAGCCTGTCTAGCGGGATTTCCTACAATGAGCAGTTCTTC	TRBV9	.	TRBD2	TRBJ2-1	16
CASSDARGIKNIQYF	TGTGCCAGCAGTGACGCCAGGGGGATCAAAAACATTCAGTACTTC	TRBV2	.	TRBD1	TRBJ2-4	15